These T cell receptor beta chains were read from a single sample in a study of T-cell reconstitution after alpha-beta-depleted transplantation in children. Each CDR3 protein gets one entry after TCRdb re-called the PCR reads with MiXCR. The sample has fewer than 150,000 distinct CDR3 sequences, about 9.9% seen once. The input for sequencing was PBMCs, mostly from graft donor cells, taken 180 days after TCRalphabeta/CD19-depleted stem cell transplant. The receptors derive from a girl under two years old who had a stem cell transplant for combined immunodeficiency, so the T cells may come from the graft donor. The conserved cysteine and the conserved F or W are not part of the CDR3 here.

cdr3_aa	v_call
ASSLVGKSTDTQY	TRBV5-6
ASSLLDRAYYGYT	TRBV5-4
ASSLGLAGGVNTGELF	TRBV4-2
ASSLGANTGELF	TRBV7-9
ASVRQREFYEQY	TRBV6-2/TRBV6-3
ASSWTSYEQY	TRBV7-8
AWSDGGWDEQY	TRBV30
ASSDMGVGGSGDTEAF	TRBV6-4
ASSSPSSLAGGYEQY	TRBV28
ASSLVRTSGRSGANVLT	TRBV11-2
ASSLAGGRNNEQF	TRBV7-3
SVESPRGESTDTQY	TRBV29-1
SHLRVQETQY	TRBV20-1
ASSLEPGSETQY	TRBV5-1
ASRRSGGSSYEQY	TRBV7-2
ASSLNIGETQY	TRBV5-1
ASSLRTSGTDTQY	TRBV5-6
ASSERGRGRDEQF	TRBV14
ASSQDAPGSFTTNEQF	TRBV14
ASSLGGPYGYT	TRBV5-4
ASSTREVGGLGEQF	TRBV12-3/TRBV12-4
ASSYSWNTEAF	TRBV6-5
SVVIGSLHNEQF	TRBV29-1
ASSHLHQGLRQPQH	TRBV12-3/TRBV12-4
ASSYLGEQY	TRBV12-3/TRBV12-4
SARGSTGGTEAF	TRBV20-1